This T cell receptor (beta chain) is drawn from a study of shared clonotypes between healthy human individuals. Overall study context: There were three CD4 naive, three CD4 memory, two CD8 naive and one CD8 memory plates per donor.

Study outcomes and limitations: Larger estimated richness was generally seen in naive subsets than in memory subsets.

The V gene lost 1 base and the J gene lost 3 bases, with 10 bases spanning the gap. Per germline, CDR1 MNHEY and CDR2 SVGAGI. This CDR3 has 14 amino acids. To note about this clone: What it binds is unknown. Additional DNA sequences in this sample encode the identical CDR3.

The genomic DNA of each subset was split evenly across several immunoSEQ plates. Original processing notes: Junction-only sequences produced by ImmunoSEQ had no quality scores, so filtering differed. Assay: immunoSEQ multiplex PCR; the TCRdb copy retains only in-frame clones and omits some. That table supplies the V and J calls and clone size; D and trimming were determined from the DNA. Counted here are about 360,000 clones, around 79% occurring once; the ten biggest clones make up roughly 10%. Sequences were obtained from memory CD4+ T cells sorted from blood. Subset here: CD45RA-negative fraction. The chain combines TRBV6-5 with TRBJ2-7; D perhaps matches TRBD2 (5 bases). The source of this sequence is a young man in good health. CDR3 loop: CASSYWGVSYEQYF. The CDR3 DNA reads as TGTGCCAGCAGTTACTGGGGAGTTAGCTACGAGCAGTACTTC.